Detailed here is one TCR beta chain. The data were obtained in a study of blood T cell repertoires in COVID-19. Produced via immunoSEQ multiplex PCR; TCRdb's table is partial and in-frame only. In the table there are 350,000 to 450,000 clones, about 88% of which are singletons. Germline CDR1 is LNHDA and CDR2 is SQIVND (reference sequence). The V gene lost 3 bases and the J gene lost 1 base, with 12 bases spanning the gap. This CDR3 has 15 amino acids. The sample comprised peripheral blood. The receptor was derived from a woman aged 60-70 years with COVID-19, enrolled during active disease. The rearrangement uses TRBV19 and TRBJ1-1; no reliable D call. This CDR3 is CASSIGRPQNTEAFF. The CDR3 DNA reads as TGTGCCAGTAGTATTGGGAGGCCCCAGAACACTGAAGCTTTCTTT. Full variable domain (rest looked up from reference TRBV19 and TRBJ1-1): DGGITQSPKYLFRKEGQNVTLSCEQNLNHDAMYWYRQDPGQGLRLIYYSQIVNDFQKGDIAEGYSVSREKKESFPLTVTSAQKNPTAFYLCASSIGRPQNTEAFFGQGTRLTVV.